This T cell receptor beta chain originates from a study of blood T cell repertoires in COVID-19. Germline loops: CDR1 MGHRA, CDR2 YSYEKL. The CDR3 is 14 residues long. As concerns this clone: An end of the junction differs from the germline gene, which may be a read error.

TCRdb's table, derived via immunoSEQ multiplex PCR, lists solely in-frame clones and lacks some. In the table there are approximately 230,000 clones, about 93% of which are singletons. The TCR comes from a woman in her late teens or twenties who had recovered from COVID-19. V usage is TRBV4-1 and J usage is TRBJ2-2; D uncertain. The sequenced sample consisted of PBMCs or T cells enriched from blood (not recorded which). CDR3 nucleotides: TGCGCTAGCAGCCCGATGGCGAGGACCGGGGAGCTGTTTTTT. Translated, it gives CASSPMARTGELFF.